The 2 T cell receptor beta chains below all came from one sample that was sequenced in a study of blood T cell repertoires in COVID-19. Produced via immunoSEQ multiplex PCR; TCRdb's table is partial and in-frame only. The sample has fewer than 300,000 clones, around 82% seen once. Source material: peripheral blood. All receptors come from a woman under 30 with acute or convalescent COVID-19.

The V call is TRBV2, the J call TRBJ1-6; possibly TRBD1 for D (6 bases). The CDR3 runs to 14 residues. From germline, CDR1 is SNHLY and CDR2 FYNNEI. Trimming pared 6 bases from V and 4 bases from J, leaving 10 bases between. CDR3 amino acids: CASSWTAYNSPLHF. As DNA, the CDR3 is TGTGCCAGCAGCTGGACAGCTTATAATTCACCCCTCCACTTT.

CDR3 DNA sequence: TGTGCCACCAGCCCCCGAGGGACCTACGAGCAGTACTTC. It codes for CATSPRGTYEQYF. The chain links TRBV15 to TRBJ2-7; D might be TRBD2 (5 bases). Germline CDR1 is LNHNV and CDR2 is YYDKDF (reference sequence). With 5 bases removed from V and 2 bases from J, the gap between germline ends came to 10 bases. The CDR3 has 13 residues.